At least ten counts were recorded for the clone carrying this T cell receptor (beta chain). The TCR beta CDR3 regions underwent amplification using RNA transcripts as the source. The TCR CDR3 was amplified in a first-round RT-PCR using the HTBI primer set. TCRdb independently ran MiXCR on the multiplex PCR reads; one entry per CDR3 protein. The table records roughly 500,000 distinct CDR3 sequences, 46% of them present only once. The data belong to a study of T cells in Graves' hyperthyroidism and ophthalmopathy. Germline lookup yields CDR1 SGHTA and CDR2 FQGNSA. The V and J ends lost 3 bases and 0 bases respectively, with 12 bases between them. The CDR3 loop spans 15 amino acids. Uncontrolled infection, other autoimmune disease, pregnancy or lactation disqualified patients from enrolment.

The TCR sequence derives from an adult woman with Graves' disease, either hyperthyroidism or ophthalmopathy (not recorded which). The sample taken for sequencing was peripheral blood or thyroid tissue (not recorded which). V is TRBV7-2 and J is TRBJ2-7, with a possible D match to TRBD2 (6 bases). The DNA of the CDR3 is TGTGCCAGCAGCTTTTCTAGCGCGAGCTCCTACGAGCAGTACTTC. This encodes CASSFSSASSYEQYF.